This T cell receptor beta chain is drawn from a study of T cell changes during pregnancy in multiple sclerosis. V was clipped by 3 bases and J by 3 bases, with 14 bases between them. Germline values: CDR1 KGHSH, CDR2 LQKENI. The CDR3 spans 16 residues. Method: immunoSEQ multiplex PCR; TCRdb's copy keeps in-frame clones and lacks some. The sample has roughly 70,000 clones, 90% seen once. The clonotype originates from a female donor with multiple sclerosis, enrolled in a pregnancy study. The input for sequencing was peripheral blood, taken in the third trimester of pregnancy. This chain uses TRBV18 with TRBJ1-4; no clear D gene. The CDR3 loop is CASSPRDRGANEKLFF. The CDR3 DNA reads TGTGCCAGCTCACCGCGTGACCGAGGAGCTAATGAAAAACTGTTTTTT.